This T cell receptor beta chain was profiled in a study of long-term antiretroviral therapy in people with HIV. Study-wide context: The earliest samples predate the 2015 immediate-ART recommendation by about a decade.

It was version v3.0 of the immunoSEQ assay that was run at survey level. Only in-frame clones appear in the TCRdb table, and some are missing; sequencing was by immunoSEQ multiplex PCR. The sample shows some 30,000 clones, 65% to 90% of them seen only once. This clone was recorded a few times. Its target is unknown. Study results and limitations: Older ART regimens were possibly in use when the blood was collected between about 2003 and 2017.

The CDR3 runs 15 residues. The germline V gene has CDR1 SGDLS and CDR2 YYNGEE. The junction had 8 bases not matched to a gene; V was cut back by 2 bases and J by 5 bases. The receptor was isolated from a man aged 18 to 29 with HIV. The rearrangement joins TRBV9 to TRBJ2-3; TRBD2 matches 7 bases. The material sequenced was unsorted PBMCs, taken about 3.3 years after starting antiretroviral therapy. CDR3 in amino acids: CASSVGAGDGDTQYF. Written as DNA, the CDR3 is TGTGCCAGCAGCGTTGGGGCGGGAGATGGAGATACGCAGTATTTT.